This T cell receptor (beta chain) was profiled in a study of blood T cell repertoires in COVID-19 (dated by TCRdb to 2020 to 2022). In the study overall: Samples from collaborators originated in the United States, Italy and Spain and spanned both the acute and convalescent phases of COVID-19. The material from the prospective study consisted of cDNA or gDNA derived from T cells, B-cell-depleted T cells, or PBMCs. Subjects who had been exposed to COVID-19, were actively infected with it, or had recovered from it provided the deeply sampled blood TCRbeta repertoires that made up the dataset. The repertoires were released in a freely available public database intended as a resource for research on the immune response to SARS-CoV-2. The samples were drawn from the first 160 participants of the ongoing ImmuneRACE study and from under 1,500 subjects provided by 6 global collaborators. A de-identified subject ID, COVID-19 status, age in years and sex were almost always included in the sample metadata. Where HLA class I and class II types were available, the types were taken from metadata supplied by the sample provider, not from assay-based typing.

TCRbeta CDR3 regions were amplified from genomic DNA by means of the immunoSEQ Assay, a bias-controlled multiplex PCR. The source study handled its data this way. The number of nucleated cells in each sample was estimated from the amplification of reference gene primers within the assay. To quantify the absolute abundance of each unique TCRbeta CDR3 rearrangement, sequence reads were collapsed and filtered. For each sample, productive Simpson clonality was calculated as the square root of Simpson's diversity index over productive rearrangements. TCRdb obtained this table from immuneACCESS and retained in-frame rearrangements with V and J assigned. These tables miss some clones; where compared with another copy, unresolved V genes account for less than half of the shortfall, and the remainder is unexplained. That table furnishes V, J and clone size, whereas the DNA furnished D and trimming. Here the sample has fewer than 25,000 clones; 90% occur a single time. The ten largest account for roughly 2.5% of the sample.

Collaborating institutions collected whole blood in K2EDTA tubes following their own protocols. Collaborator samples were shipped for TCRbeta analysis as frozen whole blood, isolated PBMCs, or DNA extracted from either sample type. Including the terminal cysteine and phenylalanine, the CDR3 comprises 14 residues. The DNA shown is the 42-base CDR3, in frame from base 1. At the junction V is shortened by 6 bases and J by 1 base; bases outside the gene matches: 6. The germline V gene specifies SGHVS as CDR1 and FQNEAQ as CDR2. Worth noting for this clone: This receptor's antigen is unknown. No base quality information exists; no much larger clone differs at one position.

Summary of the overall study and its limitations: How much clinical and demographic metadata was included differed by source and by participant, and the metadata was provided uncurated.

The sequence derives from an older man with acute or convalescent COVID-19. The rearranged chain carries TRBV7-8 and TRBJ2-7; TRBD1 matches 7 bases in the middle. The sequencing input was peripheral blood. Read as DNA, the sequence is TGTGCCAGCAGTTATGCGGACAGGTCCTACGAGCAGTACTTC. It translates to CASSYADRSYEQYF.